Detailed here is one TCR beta chain. The antigen remains undetermined. These data come from a study of OX40 agonist ivuxolimab in advanced cancers. In the study overall: Clinicians treated patients with ivuxolimab, an agonistic anti-OX40 (CD134) antibody. Recorded diagnoses for dose-escalation patients were hepatocellular carcinoma, melanoma, renal cell or head and neck cancer.

CDR1 is MNHEY, CDR2 SMNVEV, per germline (reference sequence). There are 14 residues in the CDR3. V was pared by 5 bases and J by 0 bases, with 5 bases between. Samples of blood were obtained at baseline, on cycle 4 day 1, and on cycle 7 day 1. Measured with immunoSEQ multiplex PCR; TCRdb has only the in-frame clones, and not every one. The top ten clones hold approximately 0.44% of a sample with 60,000 to 90,000 clones, 84% of them seen once. Broader study findings: Expanded clones belonging to CD8+ T cells outnumbered, on average, those of CD4+.

J is TRBJ2-6 and V is TRBV27; D is ambiguous. The sequencing used CD4+ or CD8+ T cells sorted from blood, collected in a trial of the OX40 agonist ivuxolimab. The sequence came from an adult with an advanced solid tumor such as melanoma, head and neck, liver or kidney cancer. CDR3: CASSVSSGANVLTF. The DNA of the CDR3 is TGTGCCAGCAGTGTAAGCTCTGGGGCCAACGTCCTGACTTTC.